This passage covers 26 T cell receptor beta chains from one sample sequenced in a study of long-term antiretroviral therapy in people with HIV. Samples were assayed with immunoSEQ v3.0 at survey level. Sequenced by immunoSEQ multiplex PCR; TCRdb stores in-frame clones only, minus some. The sample contains tens of thousands of clones, approximately 84% of which appear only once. The sample consisted of unsorted PBMCs, taken roughly 2.9 years before starting antiretroviral therapy. All receptors come from a woman in her thirties with HIV.

This sequence joins TRBV5-5 and TRBJ1-1; D possibly corresponds to TRBD1 (5 bases). Germline lookup yields CDR1 SGHKS and CDR2 YYEKEE (reference sequence). The CDR3 spans 17 residues. V lost 4 bases to trimming and J lost 1 base, with 20 bases between them. The CDR3 region has the DNA TGTGCCAGCAGCCCAGGGTTCGGAGGGGCCAGGAACACTGAAGCTTTCTTT. Translated: CASSPGFGGARNTEAFF. The whole variable domain, remainder taken from reference TRBV5-5 and TRBJ1-1, is DAGVTQSPTHLIKTRGQQVTLRCSPISGHKSVSWYQQVLGQGPQFIFQYYEKEERGRGNFPDRFSARQFPNYSSELNVNALLLGDSALYLCASSPGFGGARNTEAFFGQGTRLTVV.

This clone was seen just once. The genes are TRBV19 and TRBJ2-7; 8 nucleotides agree with TRBD2. This CDR3 contains 15 residues. Trimming at V came to 7 bases and at J to 0 bases, leaving 8 bases not matched to a gene. Germline assignment: CDR1 LNHDA and CDR2 SQIVND (reference sequence). The CDR3, as DNA: TGTGCCAGTATCATGGAGCGGGGGTCCTCCTACGAGCAGTACTTC. Translating gives CASIMERGSSYEQYF.

The chain recombines TRBV25-1 with TRBJ2-1; D unclear. CDR1 is MGHDK and CDR2 is SYGVNS in the germline V gene. This CDR3 has 13 amino acids. V lost 1 base, J lost 8 bases, and 9 bases lay in between. The DNA for the CDR3 is TGTGCCAGCAGTGAATTTAATCCTTATGAGCAGTTCTTC. Its protein product is CASSEFNPYEQFF.

V is TRBV19 and J is TRBJ1-2; D ambiguous. V was pared by 5 bases and J by 3 bases, with 10 bases between. CDR3 length: 13 amino acids. Germline V gene sequence: CDR1 LNHDA, CDR2 SQIVND (reference sequence). The CDR3 region has the DNA TGTGCCAGTAGTTTGGAAGCCTACTATGGCTACACCTTC. This gives the protein CASSLEAYYGYTF.

V usage is TRBV5-5 and J usage is TRBJ2-5; D remains unclear. This CDR3 is 13 amino acids long. CDR1 SGHKS and CDR2 YYEKEE come from the germline V gene (reference sequence). Trimming left V 7 bases short and J 4 bases short, with 14 bases between. The CDR3 nucleotides are TGTGCCAGCGGACGAGAACACGGAGAGACCCAGTACTTC. This gives the protein CASGREHGETQYF.

The chain links TRBV7-7 to TRBJ1-4; D may be TRBD1 (5 bases). This CDR3 contains 13 residues. Trimming removed 0 bases at V and 7 bases at J, with 6 bases between. The germline gives CDR1 SSHAT, CDR2 FNYEAQ (reference sequence). In DNA, the CDR3 is TGTGCCAGCAGCTTAGCGCAGGGTGAAAAACTGTTTTTT. Translated, it gives CASSLAQGEKLFF.

The chain couples TRBV4-2 to TRBJ2-3; TRBD2 matches at 12 bases. The CDR3 is 15 residues long. After removal of 3 bases from V and 14 bases from J, the junction contained 12 bases not matched to a gene. Germline-derived CDR1 and CDR2 are LGHNA and YNFKEQ. The CDR3 sequence: CASSQDRTSGTGRYF. In DNA, the CDR3 is TGTGCCAGCAGCCAGGATCGGACTAGCGGGACGGGGCGGTATTTT.

The chain is built from TRBV18 and TRBJ2-1; D possibly corresponds to TRBD1 (6 bases). Trimming removed 2 bases from V and 3 bases from J, with 20 bases in between. The germline gives CDR1 KGHSH, CDR2 LQKENI. The CDR3 runs 18 residues. In nucleotides, the CDR3 is TGTGCCAGCTCACCATACTCTTCAGGGGAGCTCTACTACAATGAGCAGTTCTTC. This gives the protein CASSPYSSGELYYNEQFF. Looking up the rest from reference TRBV18 and TRBJ2-1 gives the full variable domain: NAGVMQNPRHLVRRRGQEARLRCSPMKGHSHVYWYRQLPEEGLKFMVYLQKENIIDESGMPKERFSAEFPKEGPSILRIQQVVRGDSAAYFCASSPYSSGELYYNEQFFGPGTRLTVL.

This chain links TRBV5-5 with TRBJ1-2; tentatively, D is TRBD1 (5 bases). The germline CDR1 and CDR2 sequences are SGHKS and YYEKEE (reference sequence). The CDR3 runs to 15 residues. Trimming took off 3 bases at V and 8 bases at J, with 20 bases between the two ends. As DNA, the CDR3 is TGTGCCAGCAGCTCGGAGCCGTCAGGCCCAGGGGGCTACACCTTC. The encoded protein is CASSSEPSGPGGYTF.

This clone was counted once. The CDR3 spells CASSWVPKSSGNTIYF. CDR3 nucleotides: TGTGCCAGCAGCTGGGTCCCGAAATCCTCTGGAAACACCATATATTTT. The genes are TRBV5-5 and TRBJ1-3, with D hard to call. Germline CDR1 is SGHKS and CDR2 is YYEKEE (reference sequence). V lost 3 bases and J 0 bases, leaving 13 bases between the germline ends. The CDR3 has 16 residues.

The J gene is TRBJ2-3, the V gene TRBV11-1; perhaps TRBD1 as D (5 bases). V shed 1 base and J shed 2 bases, with 16 bases lying between them. Germline V gives CDR1 SGHAT, CDR2 FQDESV (reference sequence). This CDR3 comprises 17 residues. CDR3 sequence reads: CASSLEIRDRITDTQYF. The CDR3 DNA sequence: TGTGCCAGCAGCTTAGAGATTAGAGACAGAATCACAGATACGCAGTATTTT.

V gene TRBV7-9 combines with J gene TRBJ2-1; 9 bases line up with TRBD1. The CDR3 spans 15 residues. From germline, CDR1 is SEHNR and CDR2 FQNEAQ (reference sequence). Trimming took 2 bases from V and 7 from J; bases not matched to a gene: 6. The CDR3 nucleotides read TGTGCCAGCAGCTTAATGTTAGGACAGGGGAATGAGCAGTTCTTC. Translating gives CASSLMLGQGNEQFF. The full variable domain, rest sourced from reference TRBV7-9 and TRBJ2-1, is DTGVSQNPRHKITKRGQNVTFRCDPISEHNRLYWYRQTLGQGPEFLTYFQNEAQLEKSRLLSDRFSAERPKGSFSTLEIQRTEQGDSAMYLCASSLMLGQGNEQFFGPGTRLTVL.

The chain combines TRBV4-1 with TRBJ2-3; possibly TRBD1 for D (5 bases). V lost 0 bases and J 2 bases, leaving 15 bases between the germline ends. This CDR3 is 17 amino acids long. Germline CDR1 is MGHRA and CDR2 is YSYEKL. CDR3 protein: CASSQDKWQGLTDTQYF. In nucleotides, the CDR3 is TGCGCCAGCAGCCAAGATAAATGGCAGGGCCTCACAGATACGCAGTATTTT.

The CDR3 region is CASSHGQGATEAFF. CDR3 nucleotides: TGTGCCAGCAGTCATGGACAGGGGGCCACTGAAGCTTTCTTT. The chain couples TRBV27 to TRBJ1-1; 11 positions match TRBD1. The CDR3 contains 14 residues. Germline CDR1 and CDR2: MNHEY and SMNVEV (reference sequence). Germline trimming cut 5 bases from V and 4 bases from J; bases unmatched to any gene: 3.

This rearrangement joins TRBV27 to TRBJ1-2, with 8 bases that match TRBD1. Germline CDR1 and CDR2: MNHEY and SMNVEV (reference sequence). The ends lost 0 bases at V and 6 bases at J; junction bases unmatched: 6. This CDR3 comprises 15 residues. The CDR3: CASSLSWTGNNGYTF. The CDR3 DNA is TGTGCCAGCAGTTTATCATGGACAGGGAATAATGGCTACACCTTC.

The rearrangement uses TRBV14 and TRBJ1-1; D might be TRBD1 (6 bases). Trimming stripped 4 bases from V and 6 bases from J, with 12 bases between. Germline values: CDR1 SGHDN, CDR2 FVKESK. The CDR3 length is 13 residues. The CDR3 DNA reads as TGTGCCAGCAGCCTTACCGGGGGCGCTGAAGCTTTCTTT. This translates into CASSLTGGAEAFF.

The genes are TRBV5-1 and TRBJ1-2; TRBD1 matches 7 bases. V was clipped by 4 bases and J by 4 bases; unmatched bases: 7. CDR1 SGHRS and CDR2 YFSETQ come from the germline V gene. This CDR3 spans 14 amino acids. CDR3 sequence reads: CASSGGQDVYGYTF. CDR3 in DNA: TGCGCCAGCAGCGGAGGACAGGACGTCTATGGCTACACCTTC.

The chain combines TRBV2 with TRBJ2-3; TRBD1 or TRBD2 may be the D gene (5 bases each). The CDR3 length is 14 residues. Trimming removed 4 bases at V and 4 bases at J, with 12 bases between. CDR1 and CDR2 from the germline V gene are SNHLY and FYNNEI. The CDR3 DNA reads TGTGCCAGCAGTGGGCTAGTGGGGGCAGATACGCAGTATTTT. Its protein product is CASSGLVGADTQYF.

This chain links TRBV9 with TRBJ1-2; the D is unclear. The CDR3 sequence is 11 residues long. From germline, CDR1 is SGDLS and CDR2 YYNGEE. The V gene lost 3 bases and the J gene lost 4 bases, with 4 bases spanning the gap. The CDR3, as DNA: TGTGCCAGCAGCGCGCTCTATGGCTACACCTTC. This codes for CASSALYGYTF.

The chain recombines TRBV11-3 with TRBJ2-7; D is unresolved. Germline CDR1 is SGHNT and CDR2 is YENEEA. The CDR3 extends over 14 amino acids. Trimming removed 6 bases from V and 2 bases from J, with 14 bases in between. The CDR3 sequence: CASRPETATYEQYV. The DNA for the CDR3 is TGTGCCAGCAGACCGGAGACTGCCACCTACGAGCAGTACGTC.

This rearrangement joins TRBV9 to TRBJ2-5, with 9 positions matching TRBD2. The CDR3 length is 16 residues. J gave up 3 bases and V 0 bases, and 6 bases lay outside the gene matches. Germline assignment: CDR1 SGDLS and CDR2 YYNGEE. CDR3 nucleotides: TGTGCCAGCAGCGTAGCAGCGGGGGGCCAAAAAGAGACCCAGTACTTC. Protein: CASSVAAGGQKETQYF.

V and J are TRBV10-1 and TRBJ2-7; TRBD2 aligns across 8 bases. The junction had 4 bases not matched to a gene; V was cut back by 5 bases and J by 7 bases. Germline CDR1 is WNHNN and CDR2 is SYGVQD (reference sequence). This CDR3 is 12 amino acids long. The CDR3 DNA follows: TGCGCCAGCAGTATACGGGGGGGTGAGCAGTACTTC. This encodes CASSIRGGEQYF.

The chain couples TRBV30 to TRBJ2-7; 12 nucleotides match TRBD2. This CDR3 has 14 amino acids. Trimming cost V 2 bases and J 5 bases; bases outside gene matches: 4. Germline V gene lookup returns CDR1 GTSNPN and CDR2 SVGIG (reference sequence). CDR3 nucleotides: TGTGCCTGGAGTAGGACTAGCGGGGTGGACGAGCAGTACTTC. The encoded protein is CAWSRTSGVDEQYF.

The rearrangement links TRBV5-5 to TRBJ1-2, with 9 bases matching TRBD1. The V gene's germline CDR1 is SGHKS and CDR2 YYEKEE (reference sequence). This CDR3 is built from 14 residues. Trimming at V came to 4 bases and at J to 7 bases, leaving 8 bases not matched to a gene. The CDR3 loop reads CASSLRGTGTGYTF. As DNA, the CDR3 is TGTGCCAGCAGCCTACGGGGGACAGGGACTGGCTACACCTTC. Variable domain in full (rest from reference TRBV5-5 and TRBJ1-2): DAGVTQSPTHLIKTRGQQVTLRCSPISGHKSVSWYQQVLGQGPQFIFQYYEKEERGRGNFPDRFSARQFPNYSSELNVNALLLGDSALYLCASSLRGTGTGYTFGSGTRLTVV.

This chain links TRBV30 with TRBJ2-1; TRBD1 might be the D (5 bases). Germline V CDR1 and CDR2: GTSNPN, SVGIG (reference sequence). Trimming removed 0 bases at V and 7 bases at J, with 13 bases between. The CDR3 consists of 14 residues. This CDR3 reads CAWSVGSGMNEQFF. CDR3 DNA sequence: TGTGCCTGGAGTGTAGGGTCAGGGATGAATGAGCAGTTCTTC.

The chain uses TRBV7-8 and TRBJ1-2; D remains ambiguous. This CDR3 is 16 amino acids long. Trimming removed 5 bases from V and 2 bases from J, with 18 bases in between. Looked up from germline, CDR1 is SGHVS and CDR2 is FQNEAQ. CDR3 nucleotides: TGTGCCAGCAGCCCCCCCTTGGGAGACCCCAACTATGGCTACACCTTC. The encoded protein is CASSPPLGDPNYGYTF.